Shown below are 18 T cell receptor beta chains from a single sample sequenced in a study of T-cell memory formation after mild COVID-19. TCRdb itself ran the 5' RACE reads through MiXCR, one entry per CDR3 protein. Of over 350,000 distinct CDR3 sequences in the sample, 20% to 25% were seen once. The sequencing input was PBMCs or a T cell subset sorted from them (not recorded which). All receptors come from an adult woman who had mild COVID-19 (a few samples of this study predate the infection). Cell type and time point are not known.

This clonotype was observed at least ten times. The V and J genes are TRBV5-1 and TRBJ1-1; D call uncertain. Trimming stripped 2 bases from V and 1 base from J, with 6 bases between. Germline V gene sequence: CDR1 SGHRS, CDR2 YFSETQ. The CDR3 runs to 13 residues. The CDR3 spells CASSFDQNTEAFF. The CDR3 coding sequence is TGCGCCAGCAGCTTTGACCAGAACACTGAAGCTTTCTTT.

In this sample, this clonotype turned up a few times. The chain couples TRBV4-1 to TRBJ2-5, with D perhaps given as TRBD1 or TRBD2 (5 bases each). V dropped 4 bases and J dropped 2 bases, with 8 bases sitting between them. CDR3 length: 13 amino acids. Germline-derived CDR1 and CDR2 are MGHRA and YSYEKL. The CDR3, as DNA: TGCGCCAGCAGCCGGGGACGGCAAGAGACCCAGTACTTC. Translated: CASSRGRQETQYF.

This chain uses TRBV7-6 with TRBJ2-5; 7 positions match TRBD2. This CDR3 is 17 amino acids long. The ends lost 1 base at V and 5 bases at J; junction bases unmatched: 13. Looked up from germline, CDR1 is SGHVS and CDR2 is FNYEAQ. CDR3: CASSLVSTSTLGETQYF. The CDR3 nucleotides read TGTGCCAGCAGCTTAGTTTCGACTAGCACCCTGGGGGAGACCCAGTACTTC.

This sequence joins TRBV15 and TRBJ1-6, with D hard to call. The CDR3 runs to 15 residues. Per the germline V gene, CDR1 is LNHNV and CDR2 is YYDKDF (reference sequence). Trimming cost V 0 bases and J 6 bases, with 9 bases left between them. The CDR3 loop reads CATSREGSGNSPLHF. DNA for the CDR3: TGTGCCACCAGCAGAGAGGGGTCAGGTAATTCACCCCTCCACTTT.

There are a few counts of this clonotype. The V call is TRBV20-1, the J call TRBJ2-1; 8 bases match TRBD2. Germline trimming cut 2 bases from V and 0 bases from J; bases unmatched to any gene: 21. Germline V lookup: CDR1 DFQATT, CDR2 SNEGSKA (reference sequence). The CDR3 runs to 21 residues. The CDR3 nucleotides are TGCAGTGCTAGACCGCGAACCCCGGGACTAGAATTAGCACTCTCCTACAATGAGCAGTTCTTC. Translating gives CSARPRTPGLELALSYNEQFF.

In its sample, this clonotype was seen a few times. This sequence joins TRBV20-1 and TRBJ2-4; no clear D gene. V lost 0 bases and J lost 0, with 6 bases in between. The CDR3 covers 14 residues. Germline CDR1 reads DFQATT; CDR2 reads SNEGSKA (reference sequence). The DNA of the CDR3 is TGCAGTGCTAGAGATATAACAGCCAAAAACATTCAGTACTTC. Amino acid sequence: CSARDITAKNIQYF.

This clonotype was observed a few times. The chain joins TRBV4-2 to TRBJ1-2; no reliable D call. This CDR3 contains 15 residues. With 0 bases removed from V and 2 bases from J, the gap between germline ends came to 10 bases. Germline values: CDR1 LGHNA, CDR2 YNFKEQ. The CDR3 sequence is CASSQEGNPNYGYTF. The CDR3 nucleotides read TGTGCCAGCAGCCAAGAGGGGAACCCCAACTATGGCTACACCTTC.

This sequence joins TRBV18 and TRBJ2-2, with TRBD2 as a possible D gene (6 bases). Between the trimmed V and J ends, which lost 1 base and 3 bases, there was a span of 15 bases. The CDR3 covers 17 residues. Germline lookup yields CDR1 KGHSH and CDR2 LQKENI. CDR3 region: CASSPRTLAGHTGELFF. CDR3 DNA sequence: TGTGCCAGCTCACCACGGACGCTGGCGGGACACACCGGGGAGCTGTTTTTT.

This clonotype was recorded a few times. V usage is TRBV6-5 and J usage is TRBJ2-1; 10 bases agree with TRBD2. The CDR3 has 16 amino acids. The germline gives CDR1 MNHEY, CDR2 SVGAGI. V shed 6 bases and J 7 bases; nucleotides not matched to a gene: 12. The CDR3 protein is CASSRPSGRGTNEQFF. The CDR3 DNA sequence: TGTGCCAGCAGCCGGCCTAGCGGGAGAGGAACTAATGAGCAGTTCTTC.

This clonotype was counted only a few times. The rearrangement uses TRBV7-3 and TRBJ2-2; D is unresolved. This CDR3 has 13 residues. Germline values: CDR1 SGHTA, CDR2 FQGTGA. Trimming left V 5 bases short and J 3 bases short, with 7 bases between. Written as DNA, the CDR3 is TGTGCCAGCAGCCCTGCCGACACCGGGGAGCTGTTTTTT. Its translation is CASSPADTGELFF.

The rearrangement uses TRBV27 and TRBJ1-1; 9 bases agree with TRBD1. The CDR3 consists of 14 residues. Trimming at V came to 6 bases and at J to 5 bases, leaving 7 bases not matched to a gene. Germline V lookup: CDR1 MNHEY, CDR2 SMNVEV (reference sequence). The CDR3 region has the DNA TGTGCCAGCAGCCCACAGGGGGCGCATACTGAAGCTTTCTTT. Translated, it gives CASSPQGAHTEAFF.

The chain uses TRBV11-2 and TRBJ2-1; no firm D call. Trimming pared 0 bases from V and 0 bases from J, leaving 15 bases between. The CDR3 is 18 residues long. Germline CDR1 SGHAT, CDR2 FQNNGV. In nucleotides, the CDR3 is TGTGCCAGCAGCTTAGATCATTACGCCGGAAACTCCTACAATGAGCAGTTCTTC. Its translation is CASSLDHYAGNSYNEQFF. Complete variable domain (other parts from reference TRBV11-2 and TRBJ2-1): EAGVAQSPRYKIIEKRQSVAFWCNPISGHATLYWYQQILGQGPKLLIQFQNNGVVDDSQLPKDRFSAERLKGVDSTLKIQPAKLEDSAVYLCASSLDHYAGNSYNEQFFGPGTRLTVL.

The chain combines TRBV7-6 with TRBJ2-1; D is unclear. The germline gives CDR1 SGHVS, CDR2 FNYEAQ. Trimming took 5 bases from V and 0 from J, leaving 11 bases between them. The CDR3 sequence is 15 residues long. The CDR3 DNA is TGTGCCAGCAGCCCTAGGTGGAGCTCCTACAATGAGCAGTTCTTC. It specifies CASSPRWSSYNEQFF.

The chain is built from TRBV12-3 or TRBV12-4 and TRBJ2-3; the match to TRBD2 covers 14 bases. The CDR3 loop spans 18 amino acids. Losses at the gene ends were 3 bases for V and 5 bases for J; bases not matched to a gene: 10. CDR3 sequence: CASSLTSGGAMRLDTQYF. As DNA, the CDR3 is TGTGCCAGCAGTTTGACTAGCGGGGGGGCAATGAGGTTAGATACGCAGTATTTT.

This clonotype was seen a handful of times. The chain has TRBV24-1 and TRBJ2-5, with D perhaps TRBD2 (5 bases). V was cut by 3 bases and J by 1 base, with 8 bases left in between. The CDR3 is 14 amino acids. Germline CDR1 reads KGHDR; CDR2 reads SFDVKD. This chain's CDR3 is CATSDRGPQETQYF. The DNA for the CDR3 is TGTGCCACCAGTGATCGGGGTCCCCAAGAGACCCAGTACTTC.

V gene TRBV6-6 combines with J gene TRBJ2-7, with D possibly being TRBD2 (6 bases). Trimming removed 3 bases at V and 2 bases at J, with 11 bases between. The CDR3 is 14 amino acids. Germline V CDR1 and CDR2: MNHNY, SVGAGI (reference sequence). CDR3 residues: CASSYAGCTYEQYF. The CDR3 DNA reads as TGTGCCAGCAGTTATGCGGGATGTACCTACGAGCAGTACTTC.

The chain combines TRBV29-1 with TRBJ2-3, with 9 bases fitting TRBD2. The V segment lost 3 bases and the J segment 3 bases; nucleotides outside the gene matches: 7. CDR1 is SQVTM, CDR2 ANQGSEA, per germline. CDR3 size: 15 residues. The DNA for the CDR3 is TGCAGCGTTGATTTAGCGGGGGCCCTAACAGATACGCAGTATTTT. As protein: CSVDLAGALTDTQYF.

This clonotype was detected ten times or more. J is TRBJ2-2 and V is TRBV7-2; D perhaps matches TRBD1 (6 bases). The CDR3 is 15 residues long. Trimming pared 2 bases from V and 3 bases from J, leaving 10 bases between. Germline assignment: CDR1 SGHTA and CDR2 FQGNSA. CDR3 in amino acids: CASSLTTGYTGELFF. As DNA, the CDR3 is TGTGCCAGCAGCTTAACGACAGGTTACACCGGGGAGCTGTTTTTT.